This T cell receptor (beta chain) was observed in a study of T-cell memory formation after mild COVID-19. Study findings and constraints: Later expanders leaned CD4+, whereas day 15 to 85 contracting clones were balanced CD4/CD8.

A single record per CDR3 protein comes from TCRdb applying MiXCR to the 5' RACE reads. The table includes about 430,000 distinct CDR3 sequences, approximately 24% detected once. This clonotype has ten or more counts. Its cognate antigen is unknown. Looked up from germline, CDR1 is ENHRY and CDR2 is SYGVKD. The CDR3 runs 14 residues. Trimming cost V 5 bases and J 6 bases, with 17 bases left between them. This rearrangement joins TRBV10-3 to TRBJ2-7, with D perhaps matching TRBD2 (6 bases). This receptor was identified in an adult woman who had mild COVID-19 (a few samples of this study predate the infection). Cell type and time point are not known. The specimen was PBMCs or a T cell subset sorted from them (not recorded which). This chain's CDR3 is CAISSGPREIEQYF. The CDR3 DNA reads TGTGCCATCAGTTCCGGGCCCCGGGAGATCGAGCAGTACTTC.